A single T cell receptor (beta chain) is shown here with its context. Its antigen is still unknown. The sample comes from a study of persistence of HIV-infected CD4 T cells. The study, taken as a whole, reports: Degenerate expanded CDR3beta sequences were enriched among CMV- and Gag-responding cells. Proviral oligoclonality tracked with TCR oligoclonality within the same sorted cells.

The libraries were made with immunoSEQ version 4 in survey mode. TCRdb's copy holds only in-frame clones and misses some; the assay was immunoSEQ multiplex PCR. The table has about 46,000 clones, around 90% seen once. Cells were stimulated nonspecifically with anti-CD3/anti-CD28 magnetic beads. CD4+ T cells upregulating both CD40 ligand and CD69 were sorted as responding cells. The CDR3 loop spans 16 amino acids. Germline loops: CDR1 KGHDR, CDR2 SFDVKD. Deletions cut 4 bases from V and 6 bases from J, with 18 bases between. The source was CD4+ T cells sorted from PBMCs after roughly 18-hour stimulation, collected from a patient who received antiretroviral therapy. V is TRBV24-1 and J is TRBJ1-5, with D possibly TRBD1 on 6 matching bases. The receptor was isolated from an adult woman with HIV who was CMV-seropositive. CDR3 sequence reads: CATSDHKRGDSQPQHF. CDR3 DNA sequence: TGTGCCACCAGTGACCACAAAAGGGGGGATAGTCAGCCCCAGCATTTT.